The 14 T cell receptor beta chains reported below all come from one sample, sequenced in a study of neurological immune-mediated disorders (dated by TCRdb to about 2019). The library was built by means of 5' RACE. The instrument was an Illumina HiSeq 2500. TCRdb took the public reads, trimmed them with fastp at Q25, ran MiXCR for clone calling and kept in-frame beta chains. Rows with a matching CDR3 protein are joined into one entry that keeps the most common DNA and genes. A total of 20,000 to 25,000 distinct CDR3 sequences appear in this sample, about 6% of them only once. The ten largest clones represent about 48% of the sample. The specimen sequenced was CD8+ T cells from blood. These receptors were collected from a man younger than 30 in good health.

This clonotype was picked up many times. V usage is TRBV6-5 and J usage is TRBJ1-4; D not resolved. CDR3 size: 16 residues. The V and J ends lost 6 bases and 8 bases respectively, with 22 bases between them. CDR1 and CDR2 from the germline V gene are MNHEY and SVGAGI. CDR3 sequence reads: CASSIYTHFKVEKLFF. The CDR3 DNA reads as TGTGCCAGCAGCATCTATACCCATTTTAAGGTCGAAAAACTGTTTTTT.

This clonotype showed up many times. The CDR3 DNA reads as TGTGCCAGCAGCCGTACTAGCGGGGACTACGAGCAGTACTTC. This gives the protein CASSRTSGDYEQYF. The chain recombines TRBV9 with TRBJ2-7, with 10 positions matching TRBD2. Germline CDR1 and CDR2: SGDLS and YYNGEE. V lost 4 bases and J lost 3; bases outside the gene matches: 4. The CDR3 is 14 amino acids.

This clonotype was seen many times. The chain recombines TRBV20-1 with TRBJ1-2, with 9 positions matching TRBD1. Trimming took 2 bases from V and 10 from J; bases not matched to a gene: 23. The CDR3 sequence is 18 residues long. Germline loops: CDR1 DFQATT, CDR2 SNEGSKA (reference sequence). The CDR3 DNA reads as TGCAGTGCTAGAAGCTTAACTTACCGGGACAGGGCATTCGGGGACTACACCTTC. Protein sequence: CSARSLTYRDRAFGDYTF.

The sample holds many counts of this clonotype. The rearrangement links TRBV5-6 to TRBJ1-1; D is possibly TRBD1 (5 bases). CDR1 is SGHDT and CDR2 is YYEEEE in the germline V gene. V was pared by 0 bases and J by 1 base, with 16 bases between. The CDR3 is 17 amino acids. CDR3 protein: CASSLVALTGSNTEAFF. The CDR3 region has the DNA TGTGCCAGCAGCTTGGTGGCTTTAACAGGATCGAACACTGAAGCTTTCTTT.

Judged by abundance, this clonotype is large. This rearrangement joins TRBV7-9 to TRBJ2-4, with 8 bases lining up with TRBD1. V shed 6 bases and J 6 bases; nucleotides not matched to a gene: 7. The CDR3 contains 14 residues. CDR1 is SEHNR and CDR2 is FQNEAQ in the germline V gene (reference sequence). CDR3 in amino acids: CASRPGQGGNIQYF. For the CDR3, the DNA is TGTGCCAGCAGACCTGGACAGGGAGGAAACATTCAGTACTTC. Based on the CDR3 plus reference TRBV7-9 and TRBJ2-4, the full variable domain is DTGVSQNPRHKITKRGQNVTFRCDPISEHNRLYWYRQTLGQGPEFLTYFQNEAQLEKSRLLSDRFSAERPKGSFSTLEIQRTEQGDSAMYLCASRPGQGGNIQYFGAGTRLSVL.

V usage is TRBV7-2 and J usage is TRBJ1-2, with D possibly being TRBD1 (5 bases). Germline lookup yields CDR1 SGHTA and CDR2 FQGNSA. The CDR3 contains 13 residues. V shed 8 bases and J shed 6 bases, with 16 bases lying between them. CDR3 nucleotides: TGTGCCAGCCGACCGCCGGGGCTGCATGGCTACACCTTC. It translates to CASRPPGLHGYTF.

At least ten counts were recorded for this clonotype. This chain uses TRBV6-2 or TRBV6-3 with TRBJ2-1, with a weak D call TRBD2 (6 bases). The CDR3 extends over 17 amino acids. Germline V gene data show CDR1 as MNHEY and CDR2 as SVGEGT. V was pared by 0 bases and J by 7 bases, with 19 bases between. The CDR3, as DNA: TGTGCCAGCAGTTACTCCGTTTTGGACGGGGGTGAGAATGAGCAGTTCTTC. Translated, it gives CASSYSVLDGGENEQFF.

This clonotype was counted many times. The chain recombines TRBV4-1 with TRBJ2-2; D may be TRBD2 (5 bases). CDR3 size: 15 residues. V was cut by 1 base and J by 7 bases, with 13 bases left in between. Germline V lookup: CDR1 MGHRA, CDR2 YSYEKL. The CDR3 nucleotides read TGCGCCAGCAGCCAAGCGGGGATTGTCAACGGGGAGCTGTTTTTT. Amino acids: CASSQAGIVNGELFF.

This clonotype was seen many times. The chain has TRBV6-2 or TRBV6-3 and TRBJ1-5; D gene uncertain. Trimming removed 2 bases from V and 7 bases from J, with 9 bases in between. The CDR3 has 13 amino acids. Germline V gene lookup returns CDR1 MNHEY and CDR2 SVGEGT. CDR3 in amino acids: CASSYSLLQPQHF. CDR3 coding DNA: TGTGCCAGCAGTTACAGTCTTCTCCAGCCCCAGCATTTT.

This sequence joins TRBV10-3 and TRBJ2-6; D not resolved. Germline lookup yields CDR1 ENHRY and CDR2 SYGVKD. V was trimmed by 6 bases and J by 4 bases, leaving 4 bases between them. This CDR3 contains 12 residues. The CDR3 nucleotides are TGTGCCATCAGGACAGGGGCCAACGTCCTGACTTTC. Translating gives CAIRTGANVLTF.

This clonotype occurred many times. The rearrangement joins TRBV9 to TRBJ1-2; D may be TRBD1 (5 bases). CDR1 and CDR2 from the germline V gene are SGDLS and YYNGEE. The CDR3 is 13 amino acids. V gave up 3 bases and J gave up 2 bases, with 8 bases separating them. CDR3 region: CASSATGNYGYTF. The CDR3 DNA is TGTGCCAGCAGCGCCACAGGCAACTATGGCTACACCTTC.

This clonotype has a count of ten or more. The V call is TRBV20-1, the J call TRBJ2-5; D is uncertain. V dropped 2 bases and J dropped 1 base, with 8 bases sitting between them. CDR1 is DFQATT and CDR2 is SNEGSKA in the germline V gene (reference sequence). There are 13 residues in the CDR3. The CDR3 bases are TGCAGTGCTAGAAGACACCTCCAAGAGACCCAGTACTTC. This codes for CSARRHLQETQYF.

This clonotype appeared many times. The chain employs TRBV14 and TRBJ2-2; D is ambiguous. From germline, CDR1 is SGHDN and CDR2 FVKESK. This CDR3 is built from 13 residues. The ends were cut back, 4 bases at V and 2 bases at J, with 5 bases in the middle. CDR3 sequence reads: CASSLINTGELFF. DNA for the CDR3: TGTGCCAGCAGCCTGATAAACACCGGGGAGCTGTTTTTT.

The table lists this clonotype with many counts. V usage is TRBV5-6 and J usage is TRBJ2-2; 7 positions match TRBD1. V shed 5 bases and J 2 bases; nucleotides not matched to a gene: 6. In germline, CDR1 is SGHDT, CDR2 YYEEEE. CDR3 length: 15 amino acids. In DNA form, the CDR3 reads TGTGCCAGCAGATCTACAGGGGCCAACACCGGGGAGCTGTTTTTT. It is translated as CASRSTGANTGELFF.